This T cell receptor beta chain was recorded in a study of post-analysis software for immune sequencing data. In the study overall: Patients with relapsing-remitting, secondary progressive and progressive-relapsing multiple sclerosis courses were all represented. Findings of the study overall: Elevated frequency relative to controls characterized roughly 5 TRBV segments in patients, TRBV5-6, TRBV5-1 and TRBV20-1 among them.

Germline CDR1 SGHRS, CDR2 YFSETQ. This CDR3 is 15 amino acids long. The V gene lost 0 bases and the J gene lost 10 bases, with 14 bases spanning the gap. As to this clonotype: Antigen unknown.

Sequencing libraries made from TCR beta cDNA carried unique molecular identifiers. TCRdb independently ran MiXCR on the PCR reads; one entry per CDR3 protein. The sample includes roughly 540,000 distinct CDR3 sequences, roughly 34% of them seen just once. This chain connects TRBV5-1 to TRBJ1-6; D uncertain. What was sequenced was blood. The clonotype was recovered from a girl under 18 with multiple sclerosis. CDR3: CASSLGGLVGSPLHF. The CDR3, as DNA: TGCGCCAGCAGCTTGGGTGGACTAGTGGGGTCACCCCTCCACTTT.